A single sample gave rise to the 22 T cell receptor beta chains below, sequenced in a study of a mutant IDH1 vaccine in newly diagnosed glioma. Here immunoSEQ multiplex PCR was the method, and the copy in TCRdb shows in-frame clones only, minus some. Of tens of thousands of clones in the sample, 80% to 95% were seen once. Indicated time point: week 5, during vaccination. A 20-mer mutant IDH1 peptide at 300 ug was injected subcutaneously with topical imiquimod. Their antigens are not known. Specimen: PBMCs, collected from a glioma patient whose treatment included an IDH1 peptide vaccine. All receptors come from a man aged 45-65 years with glioma.

This chain links TRBV5-1 with TRBJ1-1; TRBD1 aligns across 7 bases. CDR3 length: 16 amino acids. Germline CDR1 and CDR2: SGHRS and YFSETQ. Losses at the gene ends were 4 bases for V and 2 bases for J; bases not matched to a gene: 11. The CDR3 protein is CASSPGTAGSNTEAFF. CDR3 coding DNA: TGCGCCAGCAGCCCCGGGACAGCAGGGAGTAACACTGAAGCTTTCTTT.

This rearrangement joins TRBV2 to TRBJ2-1; 7 bases agree with TRBD2. CDR3 length: 18 amino acids. With 6 bases clipped from V and 0 bases from J, the junction kept 14 bases outside the gene matches. CDR1 and CDR2 from the germline V gene are SNHLY and FYNNEI. The CDR3 sequence: CASSEQRSGTFSYNEQFF. CDR3 nucleotide sequence: TGTGCCAGCAGCGAACAAAGAAGCGGGACCTTCTCCTACAATGAGCAGTTCTTC.

This chain uses TRBV14 with TRBJ2-1; 11 bases fit TRBD2. CDR3 length: 15 residues. From germline, CDR1 is SGHDN and CDR2 FVKESK. V shed 4 bases, J shed 4 bases, and the junction held 3 bases outside the gene matches. The CDR3 DNA reads as TGTGCCAGCAGCCTCGGGACTAGCGGTTACAATGAGCAGTTCTTC. It codes for CASSLGTSGYNEQFF.

The gene calls are TRBV2 and TRBJ1-2; D is perhaps TRBD1 (5 bases). The CDR3 loop spans 12 amino acids. V lost 7 bases to trimming and J lost 4 bases, with 10 bases between them. The germline CDR1 and CDR2 sequences are SNHLY and FYNNEI. CDR3 sequence: CASTTTAYGYTF. CDR3 sequence (DNA): TGTGCCAGCACTACGACAGCCTATGGCTACACCTTC.

V gene TRBV9 combines with J gene TRBJ1-5, with D unclear. CDR3 size: 15 residues. Trimming removed 0 bases at V and 1 base at J, with 8 bases between. Germline CDR1 SGDLS, CDR2 YYNGEE. This CDR3 is CASSVGDGSNQPQHF. In DNA, the CDR3 is TGTGCCAGCAGCGTAGGGGATGGGAGCAATCAGCCCCAGCATTTT.

The gene calls are TRBV9 and TRBJ1-4; possible D gene TRBD1, 5 bases. This CDR3 spans 16 amino acids. Trimming took 3 bases from V and 2 from J, leaving 14 bases between them. Germline CDR1 SGDLS, CDR2 YYNGEE. The CDR3 spells CASSAGDGGTNEKLFF. For the CDR3, the DNA is TGTGCCAGCAGCGCGGGGGACGGTGGGACTAATGAAAAACTGTTTTTT.

The chain has TRBV29-1 and TRBJ2-1; possible D gene TRBD1, 5 bases. CDR3 length: 14 residues. The ends were cut back, 3 bases at V and 6 bases at J, with 15 bases in the middle. The germline CDR1 and CDR2 sequences are SQVTM and ANQGSEA. The CDR3 loop is CSVDPSSGFNEQFF. CDR3 nucleotide sequence: TGCAGCGTTGACCCTTCGTCAGGGTTCAATGAGCAGTTCTTC.

V usage is TRBV19 and J usage is TRBJ2-7; 13 bases match TRBD2. The CDR3 is made up of 16 amino acids. In germline, CDR1 is LNHDA, CDR2 SQIVND (reference sequence). V was clipped by 5 bases and J by 0 bases; unmatched bases: 4. The CDR3 spells CASSPRTSGSSYEQYF. The CDR3 nucleotides are TGTGCCAGTAGTCCGAGGACTAGCGGGAGCTCCTACGAGCAGTACTTC.

The chain links TRBV7-2 to TRBJ2-1, with 14 bases identical to TRBD2. The CDR3 is 17 amino acids. The V and J ends lost 5 bases and 2 bases, in that order; junction bases with no gene match: 5. Germline V lookup: CDR1 SGHTA, CDR2 FQGNSA. CDR3 residues: CASSAGTSGGAYNEQFF. CDR3 DNA: TGTGCCAGCAGCGCCGGGACTAGCGGGGGCGCCTACAATGAGCAGTTCTTC.

The rearrangement links TRBV30 to TRBJ1-2; possible D gene TRBD1, 6 bases. The CDR3 is made up of 15 amino acids. Looked up from germline, CDR1 is GTSNPN and CDR2 is SVGIG (reference sequence). V was shortened by 2 bases and J by 4 bases, with 17 bases between the two germline ends. CDR3 region: CAWSRTASVGYGYTF. The CDR3 DNA is TGTGCCTGGAGTAGGACAGCGTCGGTGGGCTATGGCTACACCTTC.

The genes are TRBV2 and TRBJ2-6; D unresolved. Germline V gene data show CDR1 as SNHLY and CDR2 as FYNNEI. The V gene lost 8 bases and the J gene lost 2 bases, with 7 bases spanning the gap. The CDR3 loop spans 13 amino acids. CDR3 coding DNA: TGTGCCAGCCAGGCAGCTGGGGCCAACGTCCTGACTTTC. Its protein product is CASQAAGANVLTF. The whole variable domain, filled in from reference TRBV2 and TRBJ2-6, reads EPEVTQTPSHQVTQMGQEVILRCVPISNHLYFYWYRQILGQKVEFLVSFYNNEISEKSEIFDDQFSVERPDGSNFTLKIRSTKLEDSAMYFCASQAAGANVLTFGAGSRLTVL.

The chain links TRBV20-1 to TRBJ1-1; D is uncertain. The germline gives CDR1 DFQATT, CDR2 SNEGSKA (reference sequence). The CDR3 has 11 residues. V was trimmed by 3 bases and J by 6 bases, leaving 8 bases between them. The chain's CDR3 is CSARKVSEAFF. The CDR3 DNA is TGCAGTGCTAGGAAGGTTTCTGAAGCTTTCTTT.

In this sample, this clone turned up once. This chain connects TRBV13 to TRBJ1-3, with a weak D call TRBD1 (5 bases). Germline CDR1 reads PRHDT; CDR2 reads FYEKMQ (reference sequence). The CDR3 runs 13 residues. Trimming shortened V by 8 bases and J by 2 bases, and 10 bases separated the two germline ends. CDR3: CASSWGTGNTIYF. The DNA of the CDR3 is TGTGCCAGCTCTTGGGGGACTGGAAACACCATATATTTT.

V usage is TRBV6-6 and J usage is TRBJ2-2, with D uncertain. Trimming took off 2 bases at V and 0 bases at J, with 4 bases between the two ends. The CDR3 sequence is 14 residues long. The V gene's germline CDR1 is MNHNY and CDR2 SVGAGI (reference sequence). In DNA form, the CDR3 reads TGTGCCAGCAGTTACCCGGCGAACACCGGGGAGCTGTTTTTT. It encodes CASSYPANTGELFF.

This clone was recorded only once. The J gene is TRBJ2-3, the V gene TRBV29-1; D unresolved. There are 15 residues in the CDR3. Germline CDR1 is SQVTM and CDR2 is ANQGSEA. Between the trimmed V and J ends, which lost 7 bases and 1 base, there was a span of 18 bases. CDR3 in amino acids: CSALTQRSGTDTQYF. CDR3 in DNA: TGCAGCGCCCTGACGCAGAGGTCGGGCACAGATACGCAGTATTTT.

This chain joins TRBV28 and TRBJ1-2, with D maybe TRBD1 (5 bases). Trimming stripped 5 bases from V and 3 bases from J, with 13 bases between. CDR3 length: 14 amino acids. Germline V gene lookup returns CDR1 MDHEN and CDR2 SYDVKM. The CDR3 region has the DNA TGTGCCAGCAGTCTCGGTGAGGGGTACTATGGCTACACCTTC. This sequence encodes CASSLGEGYYGYTF.

The DNA of the CDR3 is TGTGCCAGCACCCGGGGAGGGGTCTACGAGCAGTACTTC. It is translated as CASTRGGVYEQYF. V gene TRBV28 combines with J gene TRBJ2-7, with TRBD2 identical over 7 bases. V shed 7 bases and J 3 bases; nucleotides not matched to a gene: 6. The CDR3 runs 13 residues. CDR1 and CDR2 from the germline V gene are MDHEN and SYDVKM.

The chain combines TRBV10-3 with TRBJ2-7; TRBD2 agrees at 12 bases. After removal of 2 bases from V and 3 bases from J, the junction contained 5 bases not matched to a gene. Per the germline V gene, CDR1 is ENHRY and CDR2 is SYGVKD. CDR3 length: 16 amino acids. The CDR3: CAISEPWTSGIYEQYF. CDR3 DNA: TGTGCCATCAGTGAGCCATGGACTAGCGGGATCTACGAGCAGTACTTC.

The chain couples TRBV27 to TRBJ2-7, with D possibly TRBD2 on 6 matching bases. V was cut by 6 bases and J by 0 bases, with 21 bases left in between. The CDR3 is 17 residues long. The germline V gene has CDR1 MNHEY and CDR2 SMNVEV (reference sequence). CDR3: CASSQPGGRFSSYEQYF. Here the CDR3 DNA reads TGTGCCAGCAGCCAACCCGGAGGGAGGTTTAGCTCCTACGAGCAGTACTTC.

The V call is TRBV10-3, the J call TRBJ2-7, with TRBD1 as a possible D gene (6 bases). The CDR3 runs to 15 residues. V lost 9 bases and J 0 bases, leaving 18 bases between the germline ends. CDR1 ENHRY and CDR2 SYGVKD come from the germline V gene. The CDR3 bases are TGTGCCATTAAGGACAGTCTGAAAAGCTCCTACGAGCAGTACTTC. Residues: CAIKDSLKSSYEQYF.

J is TRBJ1-1 and V is TRBV28, with D possibly matching TRBD1 (6 bases). The CDR3 consists of 16 residues. V lost 7 bases and J lost 1, with 19 bases in between. Germline V gene lookup returns CDR1 MDHEN and CDR2 SYDVKM. In DNA form, the CDR3 reads TGTGCCAGCATCCTCCGGGGGGGGGCTTGGAACACTGAAGCTTTCTTT. Its protein product is CASILRGGAWNTEAFF.

This clone was found once. The rearrangement uses TRBV5-6 and TRBJ1-1, with D maybe TRBD1 (6 bases). The CDR3 extends over 15 amino acids. The germline CDR1 and CDR2 sequences are SGHDT and YYEEEE. Trimming took 6 bases from V and 1 from J, leaving 16 bases between them. The chain's CDR3 is CASTEARGRNTEAFF. The CDR3 nucleotides are TGTGCCAGCACCGAAGCCAGGGGTCGGAACACTGAAGCTTTCTTT.